This T cell receptor (beta chain) is from a study of shared clonotypes between healthy human individuals. Some clones are missing from TCRdb's copy, which holds only in-frame ones; the method was immunoSEQ multiplex PCR. The sample contains about 2.1 million clones, around 95% of which appear only once. The germline gives CDR1 SGHTA, CDR2 FQGNSA. The CDR3 runs 14 residues. The V end was cut by 5 bases, the J end by 3 bases, with 14 bases between. Selected positively for CCR7 and CD45RO-negative, naive CD8 cells excluded terminally differentiated effector memory CD45RA+ cells. Nashville, Tennessee was home to all donors, who were Caucasian adults.

The chain couples TRBV7-2 to TRBJ2-7, with D unresolved. The sample was naive CD8+ T cells from PBMCs. The sequence came from a man aged 18 to 30 in good health. Some clones in this sample may be carry-over from other donors' samples. CDR3 region: CASSLGYAVYEQYF. Here the CDR3 DNA reads TGTGCCAGCAGCCTTGGGTATGCCGTCTACGAGCAGTACTTC. The full variable domain, rest sourced from reference TRBV7-2 and TRBJ2-7, is GAGVSQSPSNKVTEKGKDVELRCDPISGHTALYWYRQSLGQGLEFLIYFQGNSAPDKSGLPSDRFSAERTGGSVSTLTIQRTQQEDSAVYLCASSLGYAVYEQYFGPGTRLTVT.